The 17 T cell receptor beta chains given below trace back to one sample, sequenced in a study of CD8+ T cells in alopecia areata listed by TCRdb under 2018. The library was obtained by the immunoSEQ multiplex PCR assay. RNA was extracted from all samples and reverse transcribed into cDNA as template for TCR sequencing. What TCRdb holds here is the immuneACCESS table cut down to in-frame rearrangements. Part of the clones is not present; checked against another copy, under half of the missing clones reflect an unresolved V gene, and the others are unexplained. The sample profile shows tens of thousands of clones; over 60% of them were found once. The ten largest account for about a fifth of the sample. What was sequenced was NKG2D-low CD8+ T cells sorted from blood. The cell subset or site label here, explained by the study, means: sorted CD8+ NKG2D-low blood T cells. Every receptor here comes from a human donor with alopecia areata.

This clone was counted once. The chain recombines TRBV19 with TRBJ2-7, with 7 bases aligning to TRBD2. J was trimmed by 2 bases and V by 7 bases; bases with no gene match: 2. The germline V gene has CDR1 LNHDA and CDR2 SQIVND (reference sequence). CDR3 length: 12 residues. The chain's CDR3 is CASMGLTYEQYF. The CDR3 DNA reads TGTGCCAGTATGGGACTAACCTACGAGCAGTACTTC.

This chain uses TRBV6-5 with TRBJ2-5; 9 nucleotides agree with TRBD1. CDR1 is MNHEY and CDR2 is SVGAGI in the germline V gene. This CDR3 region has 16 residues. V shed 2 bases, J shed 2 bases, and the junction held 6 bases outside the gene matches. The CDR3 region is CASSYGGTGFQETQYF. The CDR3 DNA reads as TGTGCCAGCAGTTACGGCGGGACAGGGTTTCAAGAGACCCAGTACTTC.

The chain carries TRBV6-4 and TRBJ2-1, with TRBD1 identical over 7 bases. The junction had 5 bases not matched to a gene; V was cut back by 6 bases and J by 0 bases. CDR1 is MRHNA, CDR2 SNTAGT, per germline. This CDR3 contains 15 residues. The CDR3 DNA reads TGTGCCAGCAGCCCCGGGACAGTCTCCTACAATGAGCAGTTCTTC. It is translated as CASSPGTVSYNEQFF.

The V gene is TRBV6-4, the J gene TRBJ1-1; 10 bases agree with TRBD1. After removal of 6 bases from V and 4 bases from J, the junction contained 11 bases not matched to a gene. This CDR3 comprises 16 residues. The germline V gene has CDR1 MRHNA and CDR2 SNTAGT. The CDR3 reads CASSETGGHGFTEAFF. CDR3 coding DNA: TGTGCCAGCAGCGAGACAGGGGGCCATGGGTTCACTGAAGCTTTCTTT.

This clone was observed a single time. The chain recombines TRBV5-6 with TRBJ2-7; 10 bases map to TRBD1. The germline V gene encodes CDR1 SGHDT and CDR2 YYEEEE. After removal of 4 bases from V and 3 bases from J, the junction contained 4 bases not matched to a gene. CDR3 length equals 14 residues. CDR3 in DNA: TGTGCCAGCAGCGCGGGACAGGGGAACTACGAGCAGTACTTC. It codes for CASSAGQGNYEQYF.

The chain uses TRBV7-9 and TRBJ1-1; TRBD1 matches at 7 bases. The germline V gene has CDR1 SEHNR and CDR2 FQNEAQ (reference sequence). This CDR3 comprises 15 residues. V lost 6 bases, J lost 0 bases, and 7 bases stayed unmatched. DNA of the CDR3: TGTGCCAGCAGGGCCGGGACAGAAATGAACACTGAAGCTTTCTTT. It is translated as CASRAGTEMNTEAFF. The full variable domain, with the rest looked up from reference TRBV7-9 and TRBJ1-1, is DTGVSQNPRHKITKRGQNVTFRCDPISEHNRLYWYRQTLGQGPEFLTYFQNEAQLEKSRLLSDRFSAERPKGSFSTLEIQRTEQGDSAMYLCASRAGTEMNTEAFFGQGTRLTVV.

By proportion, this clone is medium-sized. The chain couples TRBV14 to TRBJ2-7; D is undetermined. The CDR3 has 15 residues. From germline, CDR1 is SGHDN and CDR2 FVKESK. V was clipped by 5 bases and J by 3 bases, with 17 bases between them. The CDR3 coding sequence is TGTGCCAGCAGCTGGATCGGACCTAGTAACTACGAGCAGTACTTC. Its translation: CASSWIGPSNYEQYF.

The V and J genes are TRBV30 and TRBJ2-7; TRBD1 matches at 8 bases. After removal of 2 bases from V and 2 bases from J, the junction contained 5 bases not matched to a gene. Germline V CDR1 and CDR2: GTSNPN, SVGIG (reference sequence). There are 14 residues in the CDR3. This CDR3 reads CAWSSTGATYEQYF. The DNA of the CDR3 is TGTGCCTGGAGTTCGACAGGGGCGACCTACGAGCAGTACTTC.

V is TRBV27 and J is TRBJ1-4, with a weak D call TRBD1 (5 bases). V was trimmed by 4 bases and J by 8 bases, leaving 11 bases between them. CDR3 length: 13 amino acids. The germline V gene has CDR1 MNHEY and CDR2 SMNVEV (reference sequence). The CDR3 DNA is TGTGCCAGCAGTTGGGGGGGAGGCGAAAAACTGTTTTTT. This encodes CASSWGGGEKLFF. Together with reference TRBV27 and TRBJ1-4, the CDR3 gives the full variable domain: EAQVTQNPRYLITVTGKKLTVTCSQNMNHEYMSWYRQDPGLGLRQIYYSMNVEVTDKGDVPEGYKVSRKEKRNFPLILESPSPNQTSLYFCASSWGGGEKLFFGSGTQLSVL.

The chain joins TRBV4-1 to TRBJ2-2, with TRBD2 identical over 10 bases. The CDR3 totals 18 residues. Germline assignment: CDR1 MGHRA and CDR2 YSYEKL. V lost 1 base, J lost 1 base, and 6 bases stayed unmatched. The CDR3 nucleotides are TGCGCCAGCAGCCAAGCCGCTCTAGCGGGGGTGAACACCGGGGAGCTGTTTTTT. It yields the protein CASSQAALAGVNTGELFF.

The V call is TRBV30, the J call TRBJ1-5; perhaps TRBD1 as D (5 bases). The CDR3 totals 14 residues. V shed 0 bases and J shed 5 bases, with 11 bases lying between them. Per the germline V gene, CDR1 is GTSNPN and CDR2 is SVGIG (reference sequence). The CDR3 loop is CAWSVGQGDQPQHF. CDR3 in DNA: TGTGCCTGGAGTGTCGGTCAGGGTGATCAGCCCCAGCATTTT.

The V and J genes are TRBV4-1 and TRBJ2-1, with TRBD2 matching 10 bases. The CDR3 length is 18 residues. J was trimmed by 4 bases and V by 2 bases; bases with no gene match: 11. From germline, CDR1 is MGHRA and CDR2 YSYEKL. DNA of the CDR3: TGCGCCAGCAGCCAATCACCCGGACTAGCGGTTTATTACAATGAGCAGTTCTTC. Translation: CASSQSPGLAVYYNEQFF.

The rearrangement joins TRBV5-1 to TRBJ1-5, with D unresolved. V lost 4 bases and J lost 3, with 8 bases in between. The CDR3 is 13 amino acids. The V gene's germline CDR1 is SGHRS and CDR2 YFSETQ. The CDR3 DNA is TGCGCCAGCAGCCCGGGATCCAATCAGCCCCAGCATTTT. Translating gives CASSPGSNQPQHF.

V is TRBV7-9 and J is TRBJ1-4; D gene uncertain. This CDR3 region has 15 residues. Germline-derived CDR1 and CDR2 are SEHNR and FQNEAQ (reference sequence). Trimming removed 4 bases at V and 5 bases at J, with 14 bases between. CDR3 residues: CASSSRGTENEKLFF. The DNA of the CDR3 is TGTGCCAGCAGCTCCCGGGGAACAGAAAATGAAAAACTGTTTTTT.

In DNA form, the CDR3 reads TGTGCCAGCAGTGTAACCGAGGGGGAATCCGGGGAGCTGTTTTTT. Translating gives CASSVTEGESGELFF. V usage is TRBV2 and J usage is TRBJ2-2, with D tentatively TRBD1 (6 bases). Trimming took 4 bases from V and 6 from J, leaving 15 bases between them. The CDR3 runs 15 residues. Germline CDR1 SNHLY, CDR2 FYNNEI.

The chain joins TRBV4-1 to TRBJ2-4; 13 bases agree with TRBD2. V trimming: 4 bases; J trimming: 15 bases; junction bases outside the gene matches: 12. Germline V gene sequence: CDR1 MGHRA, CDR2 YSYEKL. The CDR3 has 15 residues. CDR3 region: CASSPPTSGRGPRYF. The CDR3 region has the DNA TGCGCCAGCAGCCCTCCTACTAGCGGGAGGGGACCACGGTACTTC.

The CDR3 here is CASRFLDQETQYF. The CDR3 DNA is TGTGCCAGCAGATTTTTAGACCAAGAGACCCAGTACTTC. The genes are TRBV27 and TRBJ2-5; no firm D call. The CDR3 is 13 amino acids. The V gene lost 6 bases and the J gene lost 0 bases, with 8 bases spanning the gap. Per the germline V gene, CDR1 is MNHEY and CDR2 is SMNVEV (reference sequence).